This T cell receptor beta chain was retrieved from a study of Ad26.COV2.S vaccination and SARS-CoV-2 variants. Treatment noted: some 20 received Ad26.COV2.S at low or high dose, single or two shots; about 5 received placebo; per-sample allocation not given. Samples analyzed were those drawn on day 63 after the first vaccine or placebo injection. The sample came from a Boston adult aged 18-55 years. Assay used: immunoSEQ multiplex PCR; TCRdb lists only in-frame clones, some missing. The sample has 430,000 or so clones; roughly 89% are singletons. The CDR3 runs to 15 residues. CDR1 is MNHEY, CDR2 SVGAGI, per germline. V was cut by 2 bases and J by 0 bases, with 10 bases left in between.

The V and J genes are TRBV6-5 and TRBJ1-1; D ambiguous. The TCR comes from a person aged 18-60 years who received the Ad26.COV2.S COVID-19 vaccine or a placebo. The specimen was peripheral blood, collected in a trial of Ad26.COV2.S vaccine versus placebo. CDR3 bases: TGTGCCAGCAGTTACGAGGGTTTTATGAACACTGAAGCTTTCTTT. Its translation is CASSYEGFMNTEAFF.